The 27 T cell receptor beta chains reported below all come from one sample, sequenced in a study of vaccination and CD4 T cells after COVID-19. Cultured CD4+ T cell DNA underwent sequencing with the Oncomine TCR Beta short-read assay. TCRdb ran MiXCR on the PCR reads and lists one entry per CDR3 protein. The table shows 10,000 to 15,000 distinct CDR3 sequences, with around 47% occurring only once. The treatment denotes: approximately 9-day PBMC culture with coronavirus spike peptide pools or control peptides (ViraFEST assay). Their antigens are not known. Sample: CD4+ T cells from blood, cultured in vitro. Source of these receptors: a human donor who had recovered from COVID-19.

This clonotype was observed a few times. The gene calls are TRBV10-3 and TRBJ2-5, with D possibly matching TRBD2 (5 bases). Germline V gene data show CDR1 as ENHRY and CDR2 as SYGVKD. The CDR3 length is 14 residues. V was pared by 0 bases and J by 5 bases, with 10 bases between. CDR3 in amino acids: CAISESGGQETQYF. CDR3 in DNA: TGTGCCATCAGTGAGTCCGGCGGGCAGGAGACCCAGTACTTC.

This clonotype appeared a few times. The J gene is TRBJ1-1, the V gene TRBV6-2 or TRBV6-3; tentatively, D is TRBD1 (6 bases). Looked up from germline, CDR1 is MNHEY and CDR2 is SVGEGT. Trimming removed 4 bases at V and 0 bases at J, with 15 bases between. There are 16 residues in the CDR3. CDR3 loop: CASSFPYRVMNTEAFF. CDR3 DNA: TGTGCCAGCAGTTTCCCGTACAGGGTTATGAACACTGAAGCTTTCTTT.

This sequence joins TRBV4-1 and TRBJ2-3, with 9 bases aligning to TRBD1. With 4 bases clipped from V and 3 bases from J, the junction kept 5 bases outside the gene matches. CDR3 size: 15 residues. Germline-derived CDR1 and CDR2 are MGHRA and YSYEKL. The CDR3: CASSLRQGETDTQYF. The CDR3 DNA follows: TGCGCCAGCAGCCTTCGACAGGGGGAAACAGATACGCAGTATTTT.

The chain links TRBV28 to TRBJ1-1; no clear D. V was cut by 7 bases and J by 1 base, with 4 bases left in between. Germline CDR1 MDHEN, CDR2 SYDVKM. The CDR3 extends over 11 amino acids. The CDR3: CASKTNTEAFF. CDR3 coding DNA: TGTGCCAGCAAGACGAACACTGAAGCTTTCTTT. Full variable domain (rest looked up from reference TRBV28 and TRBJ1-1): DVKVTQSSRYLVKRTGEKVFLECVQDMDHENMFWYRQDPGLGLRLIYFSYDVKMKEKGDIPEGYSVSREKKERFSLILESASTNQTSMYLCASKTNTEAFFGQGTRLTVV.

This clonotype was seen once. This chain joins TRBV6-1 and TRBJ1-3; D gene ambiguous. The CDR3 contains 15 residues. CDR1 is MNHNS, CDR2 SASEGT, per germline. The ends were cut back, 6 bases at V and 0 bases at J, with 12 bases in the middle. The CDR3 loop is CASRLEVLSGNTIYF. Here the CDR3 DNA reads TGTGCCAGCAGATTGGAAGTCCTCTCTGGAAACACCATATATTTT.

This chain joins TRBV11-3 and TRBJ2-1; D unresolved. Germline V gives CDR1 SGHNT, CDR2 YENEEA. There are 15 residues in the CDR3. With 5 bases removed from V and 6 bases from J, the gap between germline ends came to 17 bases. CDR3 coding DNA: TGTGCCAGCAGCAGCCGGCTGGGTTGGGGCAATGAGCAGTTCTTC. Translated, it gives CASSSRLGWGNEQFF.

This clonotype turned up a few times. This chain joins TRBV28 and TRBJ1-1, with 8 positions matching TRBD1. This CDR3 spans 14 amino acids. The trim removed 6 bases at V and 2 bases at J, leaving 5 bases unmatched. CDR1 and CDR2 (germline): MDHEN, SYDVKM. The CDR3 nucleotides are TGTGCCAGCAGCACAGGGGGGAAAAACACTGAAGCTTTCTTT. It encodes CASSTGGKNTEAFF. Full variable domain (remainder filled in from reference TRBV28 and TRBJ1-1): DVKVTQSSRYLVKRTGEKVFLECVQDMDHENMFWYRQDPGLGLRLIYFSYDVKMKEKGDIPEGYSVSREKKERFSLILESASTNQTSMYLCASSTGGKNTEAFFGQGTRLTVV.

This clonotype was recorded a few times. The CDR3 nucleotides read TGCGCCAGCAGCCTCGACATGGCAGATAATTCACCCCTCCACTTT. This gives the protein CASSLDMADNSPLHF. This sequence joins TRBV5-1 and TRBJ1-6; D is unclear. The CDR3 consists of 15 residues. The V end was cut by 4 bases, the J end by 5 bases, with 13 bases between. Germline lookup yields CDR1 SGHRS and CDR2 YFSETQ.

The rearrangement joins TRBV28 to TRBJ2-3; no definite D call. The CDR3 has 11 residues. With 3 bases removed from V and 5 bases from J, the gap between germline ends came to 3 bases. Germline CDR1 reads MDHEN; CDR2 reads SYDVKM. The CDR3 is CASSFRDTQYF. Written as DNA, the CDR3 is TGTGCCAGCAGTTTCCGAGATACGCAGTATTTT.

The table lists this clonotype with a few counts. The chain couples TRBV4-2 to TRBJ2-1; possible D gene TRBD2, 7 bases. Trimming removed 1 base from V and 5 bases from J, with 24 bases in between. The CDR3 spans 19 residues. Germline V gives CDR1 LGHNA, CDR2 YNFKEQ. The CDR3 DNA is TGTGCCAGCAGCCAAGCCCCTAGCGGACAGACCAGGAGAAACAATGAGCAGTTCTTC. It translates to CASSQAPSGQTRRNNEQFF.

CDR3 region: CASSPNGYEQYF. CDR3 sequence (DNA): TGTGCCAGCAGCCCAAACGGCTACGAGCAGTACTTC. This chain connects TRBV7-2 to TRBJ2-7; D is unresolved. The V end was cut by 5 bases, the J end by 3 bases, with 8 bases between. This CDR3 region has 12 residues. Germline-derived CDR1 and CDR2 are SGHTA and FQGNSA. The full variable domain, with the rest looked up from reference TRBV7-2 and TRBJ2-7, is GAGVSQSPSNKVTEKGKDVELRCDPISGHTALYWYRQSLGQGLEFLIYFQGNSAPDKSGLPSDRFSAERTGGSVSTLTIQRTQQEDSAVYLCASSPNGYEQYFGPGTRLTVT.

This clonotype was counted between two and nine times. For the CDR3, the DNA is TGTGCCAGCAGTGACGCGGCGGACATTCAGTACTTC. Its protein is CASSDAADIQYF. The rearrangement uses TRBV27 and TRBJ2-4, with D hard to call. V lost 5 bases and J lost 8, with 10 bases in between. This CDR3 is built from 12 residues. Germline V lookup: CDR1 MNHEY, CDR2 SMNVEV (reference sequence).

The rearrangement links TRBV18 to TRBJ1-1, with D possibly being TRBD1 (6 bases). In germline, CDR1 is KGHSH, CDR2 LQKENI. V gave up 0 bases and J gave up 0 bases, with 8 bases separating them. The CDR3 contains 15 residues. The DNA of the CDR3 is TGTGCCAGCTCACCACCGGGGGCGCTGAACACTGAAGCTTTCTTT. It specifies CASSPPGALNTEAFF.

Only a few counts were recorded for this clonotype. V and J are TRBV27 and TRBJ1-2; possibly TRBD1 for D (5 bases). Between the trimmed V and J ends, which lost 2 bases and 0 bases, there was a span of 10 bases. The CDR3 has 15 residues. CDR1 MNHEY and CDR2 SMNVEV come from the germline V gene (reference sequence). CDR3 bases: TGTGCCAGCAGTTTAGGAGGGGAAACTAACTATGGCTACACCTTC. It yields the protein CASSLGGETNYGYTF.

The genes are TRBV19 and TRBJ1-1; possibly TRBD1 for D (6 bases). The CDR3 totals 16 residues. Trimming removed 1 base from V and 11 bases from J, with 23 bases in between. From germline, CDR1 is LNHDA and CDR2 SQIVND (reference sequence). The CDR3 nucleotides read TGTGCCAGTAGTATAGGTACGGGGGCGAGACATCGCGGGGCTTTCTTT. Encoded protein: CASSIGTGARHRGAFF.

This clonotype was seen just once. The gene calls are TRBV5-1 and TRBJ2-3; D ambiguous. Trimming removed 5 bases from V and 5 bases from J, with 12 bases in between. From germline, CDR1 is SGHRS and CDR2 YFSETQ. The CDR3 consists of 13 residues. Here the CDR3 DNA reads TGCGCCAGCAGGTCGGGCGGCGGAGATACGCAGTATTTT. Its translation is CASRSGGGDTQYF.

CDR3 bases: TGTGCCAGCACCCAGGACAGGGGGCTTCACACTGAAGCTTTCTTT. Its protein product is CASTQDRGLHTEAFF. The chain has TRBV6-1 and TRBJ1-1, with 11 bases matching TRBD1. With V trimmed by 7 bases and J by 3 bases, 7 bases remained unmatched. The CDR3 contains 15 residues. CDR1 and CDR2 (germline): MNHNS, SASEGT.

This clonotype was detected only a few times. The chain is built from TRBV20-1 and TRBJ2-3, with 7 bases fitting TRBD2. V lost 2 bases, J lost 2 bases, and 7 bases stayed unmatched. Germline values: CDR1 DFQATT, CDR2 SNEGSKA (reference sequence). The CDR3 has 15 residues. The CDR3 loop is CSARQPSGNTDTQYF. The CDR3 region has the DNA TGCAGTGCTAGACAACCTAGCGGAAACACAGATACGCAGTATTTT.

The V and J genes are TRBV6-1 and TRBJ2-7; D perhaps matches TRBD1 (6 bases). The CDR3 sequence is 12 residues long. V lost 11 bases and J lost 0, with 11 bases in between. Per the germline V gene, CDR1 is MNHNS and CDR2 is SASEGT. Here the CDR3 reads CAVTDSSYEQYF. CDR3 coding DNA: TGTGCCGTAACGGACAGCTCCTACGAGCAGTACTTC.

The chain carries TRBV6-5 and TRBJ2-5; 9 bases are a match to TRBD2. This CDR3 is 23 amino acids long. With V trimmed by 2 bases and J by 2 bases, 27 bases remained unmatched. Germline loops: CDR1 MNHEY, CDR2 SVGAGI. CDR3 loop: CASSYGIVFRLAVVMEEQETQYF. The CDR3 DNA reads as TGTGCCAGCAGTTACGGAATCGTCTTCAGACTAGCGGTTGTGATGGAGGAACAAGAGACCCAGTACTTC.

The J gene is TRBJ2-7, the V gene TRBV28; D possibly uses TRBD1 or TRBD2 (5 bases each). The CDR3 totals 12 residues. Germline loops: CDR1 MDHEN, CDR2 SYDVKM. Trimming removed 3 bases from V and 9 bases from J, with 12 bases in between. CDR3 sequence: CASSLTQGVQYF. CDR3 DNA: TGTGCCAGCAGTTTGACGCAGGGAGTGCAGTACTTC.

The genes are TRBV28 and TRBJ2-2; possible D gene TRBD1, 6 bases. This CDR3 is 16 amino acids long. Deletions cut 5 bases from V and 0 bases from J, with 13 bases between. CDR1 and CDR2 from the germline V gene are MDHEN and SYDVKM. The CDR3 DNA is TGTGCCAGCAGTACCGCCGGGACATCGAACACCGGGGAGCTGTTTTTT. Its protein is CASSTAGTSNTGELFF.

The chain has TRBV7-8 and TRBJ2-3; 10 bases line up with TRBD2. The CDR3 spans 15 residues. Germline V gene lookup returns CDR1 SGHVS and CDR2 FQNEAQ. The junction had 2 bases not matched to a gene; V was cut back by 1 base and J by 4 bases. The CDR3 DNA follows: TGTGCCAGCAGCTTAGGGCTAGCGGGGGCAGATACGCAGTATTTT. It yields the protein CASSLGLAGADTQYF.

J is TRBJ2-3 and V is TRBV4-1; D perhaps matches TRBD2 (5 bases). The CDR3 is made up of 13 amino acids. The germline gives CDR1 MGHRA, CDR2 YSYEKL. Trimming pared 2 bases from V and 4 bases from J, leaving 7 bases between. The CDR3 region has the DNA TGCGCCAGCAGCCAACTAGCCCCAGATACGCAGTATTTT. It translates to CASSQLAPDTQYF.

This clonotype has more than one count but fewer than ten. J is TRBJ1-6 and V is TRBV11-3; possibly TRBD1 for D (5 bases). The germline V and J ends were trimmed by 5 bases and 10 bases, with 18 bases remaining between them. This CDR3 spans 15 amino acids. Per the germline V gene, CDR1 is SGHNT and CDR2 is YENEEA. CDR3 DNA: TGTGCCAGCAGCCCCCCGGGAAGGGGAGGGTCACCCCTCCACTTT. Protein product: CASSPPGRGGSPLHF.

The chain has TRBV10-3 and TRBJ2-2; D is possibly TRBD1 (6 bases). The CDR3 consists of 15 residues. Germline CDR1 is ENHRY and CDR2 is SYGVKD. With 5 bases removed from V and 6 bases from J, the gap between germline ends came to 16 bases. In DNA form, the CDR3 reads TGTGCCATCAGTTATACAGGGAAAGGGGCCGGGGAGCTGTTTTTT. Residues: CAISYTGKGAGELFF.

This clonotype has more than one count but fewer than ten. The rearrangement links TRBV11-2 to TRBJ1-5, with D possibly matching TRBD1 (5 bases). Per the germline V gene, CDR1 is SGHAT and CDR2 is FQNNGV. This CDR3 has 15 amino acids. V lost 0 bases and J lost 1, with 7 bases in between. This chain's CDR3 is CASSLEGTSNQPQHF. CDR3 nucleotides: TGTGCCAGCAGCTTAGAGGGGACGAGCAATCAGCCCCAGCATTTT.